This is a list of T cell receptor beta chains from one sample in a study of T-cell memory formation after mild COVID-19. TCRdb called the 5' RACE reads again in MiXCR, with one record for every CDR3 protein. The sample includes approximately 560,000 distinct CDR3 sequences, roughly a sixth seen only once; the top ten take roughly 8.2%. Sequencing input: PBMCs or a T cell subset sorted from them (not recorded which). Every receptor here comes from an adult woman who had mild COVID-19 (a few samples of this study predate the infection). Cell type and time point are not known. CDR3s include the opening cysteine and the closing phenylalanine or tryptophan. The order of the fields is D gene, V gene, clone size, J gene, CDR3 DNA, CDR3 protein. The D gene is left open where the match is weak. Size is omitted from some rows. Given values are once, few, many or a class for expanded clones.

d_call: TRBD1; v_call: TRBV7-7; clone_size: -; j_call: TRBJ2-5; cdr3_nt: TGTGCTAGCAGCTTGTGGACAGGGGGTTCACAAGAGACCCAGTACTTC; cdr3_aa: CASSLWTGGSQETQYF
d_call: TRBD1; v_call: TRBV10-3; clone_size: -; j_call: TRBJ1-3; cdr3_nt: TGTGCCACCACGTCCGGACAGGCGGGAAACACCATATATTTT; cdr3_aa: CATTSGQAGNTIYF
d_call: TRBD1; v_call: TRBV10-3; clone_size: few; j_call: TRBJ2-7; cdr3_nt: TGTGCCACTTCGACAGGGGGAACAAGCTACGAGCAGTACTTC; cdr3_aa: CATSTGGTSYEQYF
d_call: TRBD1; v_call: TRBV7-2; clone_size: -; j_call: TRBJ1-1; cdr3_nt: TGTGCCAGCAGAAACCGACAGGGGAGGGGGATGAACACTGAAGCTTTCTTT; cdr3_aa: CASRNRQGRGMNTEAFF
d_call: TRBD2; v_call: TRBV9; clone_size: -; j_call: TRBJ2-1; cdr3_nt: TGTGCCAGCAGCCCAGTGGGAGGAGCGGGGAACCGGACTAGCGGGGGCCCTTACAATGAGCAGTTCTTC; cdr3_aa: CASSPVGGAGNRTSGGPYNEQFF
d_call: -; v_call: TRBV6-5; clone_size: -; j_call: TRBJ1-6; cdr3_nt: TGTGCCAGCAGCGCGGCACGGGAGAATAATTCACCCCTCCACTTT; cdr3_aa: CASSAARENNSPLHF
d_call: TRBD1; v_call: TRBV12-3/TRBV12-4; clone_size: -; j_call: TRBJ1-1; cdr3_nt: TGTGCCAGCAGGGAACCGGGACAGACTGAAGCTTTCTTT; cdr3_aa: CASREPGQTEAFF
d_call: TRBD1; v_call: TRBV7-9; clone_size: -; j_call: TRBJ2-5; cdr3_nt: TGTGCCAGCAGCTGGGGGGACAGGGAAGAGACCCAGTACTTC; cdr3_aa: CASSWGDREETQYF
d_call: -; v_call: TRBV27; clone_size: once; j_call: TRBJ2-3; cdr3_nt: TGTGCCAGCAGTCAAACCAGACAGCCTACAGATACGCAGTATTTT; cdr3_aa: CASSQTRQPTDTQYF
d_call: TRBD1; v_call: TRBV24-1; clone_size: -; j_call: TRBJ2-3; cdr3_nt: TGTGCCACCAGTGAACCGGGACAGGGCACAGATACGCAGTATTTT; cdr3_aa: CATSEPGQGTDTQYF
d_call: -; v_call: TRBV7-3; clone_size: -; j_call: TRBJ2-3; cdr3_nt: TGTGCCAGCAGCCCTGGACAGCCCACGGTAGGAGATACGCAGTATTTT; cdr3_aa: CASSPGQPTVGDTQYF
d_call: -; v_call: TRBV9; clone_size: few; j_call: TRBJ2-3; cdr3_nt: TGTGCCAGCAGCACCAGCCCGTGGGGGGGCAGGGATACGCAGTATTTT; cdr3_aa: CASSTSPWGGRDTQYF
d_call: TRBD2; v_call: TRBV6-2/TRBV6-3; clone_size: -; j_call: TRBJ2-1; cdr3_nt: TGTGCCAGCAGCTTAGCGGGAGACTACAATGAGCAGTTCTTC; cdr3_aa: CASSLAGDYNEQFF
d_call: -; v_call: TRBV11-1; clone_size: -; j_call: TRBJ1-1; cdr3_nt: TGTGCCAGCAGCGTGACCCGGGGGACTGAAGCTTTCTTT; cdr3_aa: CASSVTRGTEAFF
d_call: -; v_call: TRBV5-1; clone_size: -; j_call: TRBJ1-2; cdr3_nt: TGCGCCAGCAGCCCAACTGCTAACGTAGGTGGCTACACCTTC; cdr3_aa: CASSPTANVGGYTF
d_call: -; v_call: TRBV6-5; clone_size: -; j_call: TRBJ2-7; cdr3_nt: TGTGCCAGCAGTGGCGGGATTACCTACGAGCAGTACTTC; cdr3_aa: CASSGGITYEQYF
d_call: -; v_call: TRBV12-3/TRBV12-4; clone_size: -; j_call: TRBJ1-5; cdr3_nt: TGTGCCAGCAGTTGGGCGGGGACTCAGCCCCAGCATTTT; cdr3_aa: CASSWAGTQPQHF
d_call: -; v_call: TRBV7-9; clone_size: -; j_call: TRBJ2-5; cdr3_nt: TGTGCCAGCAGCTCATGGGGAAACCAAGAGACCCAGTACTTC; cdr3_aa: CASSSWGNQETQYF
d_call: -; v_call: TRBV4-2; clone_size: -; j_call: TRBJ2-3; cdr3_nt: TGTGCCAGCAGCCAAGCTCAGGCCTTGCTCACAGATACGCAGTATTTT; cdr3_aa: CASSQAQALLTDTQYF
d_call: TRBD2; v_call: TRBV27; clone_size: -; j_call: TRBJ2-1; cdr3_nt: TGTGCCAGCAGTGTCTTCGGGACTAAGGGATGGGATGAGCAGTTCTTC; cdr3_aa: CASSVFGTKGWDEQFF
d_call: -; v_call: TRBV2; clone_size: few; j_call: TRBJ2-1; cdr3_nt: TGTGCCAGCAGTGAAGCGGGCCCCTCCTACAATGAGCAGTTCTTC; cdr3_aa: CASSEAGPSYNEQFF
d_call: -; v_call: TRBV6-6; clone_size: -; j_call: TRBJ2-6; cdr3_nt: TGTGCCAGCAGCGACATCCAAGATTCGGTCTCTGGGGCCAACGTCCTGACTTTC; cdr3_aa: CASSDIQDSVSGANVLTF
d_call: -; v_call: TRBV5-1; clone_size: few; j_call: TRBJ1-2; cdr3_nt: TGCGCCAGCAGCCCCTCGAGCGGAGACTATGGCTACACCTTC; cdr3_aa: CASSPSSGDYGYTF
d_call: -; v_call: TRBV7-2; clone_size: -; j_call: TRBJ2-1; cdr3_nt: TGTGCCAGCAGCCCCCCCGGGACGCGTTACAATGAGCAGTTCTTC; cdr3_aa: CASSPPGTRYNEQFF
d_call: -; v_call: TRBV7-9; clone_size: -; j_call: TRBJ1-2; cdr3_nt: TGTGCCGGACTATTAAGCAACTATGGCTACACCTTC; cdr3_aa: CAGLLSNYGYTF
d_call: TRBD2; v_call: TRBV9; clone_size: few; j_call: TRBJ2-1; cdr3_nt: TGTGCCAGCAGCGTAGGCGGGACTAGCGGGAGAGGTGAGCAGTTCTTC; cdr3_aa: CASSVGGTSGRGEQFF
d_call: -; v_call: TRBV4-1; clone_size: -; j_call: TRBJ2-5; cdr3_nt: TGCGCCAGCAGCCAACTGGGACTTAGCCAAGAGACCCAGTACTTC; cdr3_aa: CASSQLGLSQETQYF
d_call: -; v_call: TRBV24-1; clone_size: -; j_call: TRBJ2-7; cdr3_nt: TGTGCCACCAGTGGAGGCACCCTCTCCTACGAGCAGTACTTC; cdr3_aa: CATSGGTLSYEQYF
d_call: -; v_call: TRBV9; clone_size: few; j_call: TRBJ2-1; cdr3_nt: TGTGCCAGCAGCGTAGGGACTTCCTACAATGAGCAGTTCTTC; cdr3_aa: CASSVGTSYNEQFF
d_call: TRBD2; v_call: TRBV7-2; clone_size: few; j_call: TRBJ2-3; cdr3_nt: TGTGCCAGCAGCCCCCCGGGACTAGCGGGATTGGATACGCAGTATTTT; cdr3_aa: CASSPPGLAGLDTQYF
d_call: -; v_call: TRBV4-2; clone_size: few; j_call: TRBJ1-3; cdr3_nt: TGTGCCAGCAGCCAAGATCACGTGGGGGGGAGGCCAGACTCTGGAAACACCATATATTTT; cdr3_aa: CASSQDHVGGRPDSGNTIYF
d_call: -; v_call: TRBV6-6; clone_size: -; j_call: TRBJ1-6; cdr3_nt: TGTGCCAGCAGTTATAGTAGTGTTCAGGGAGGACTTTCCCCCCTCCACTTT; cdr3_aa: CASSYSSVQGGLSPLHF
d_call: -; v_call: TRBV30; clone_size: -; j_call: TRBJ1-2; cdr3_nt: TGTGCCTGGAGTTTAAGTCTCCATGGCTACACCTTC; cdr3_aa: CAWSLSLHGYTF
d_call: -; v_call: TRBV29-1; clone_size: -; j_call: TRBJ1-1; cdr3_nt: TGCAGCGTTGAAGGTCCCTTTTCGAACACTGAAGCTTTCTTT; cdr3_aa: CSVEGPFSNTEAFF
d_call: TRBD2; v_call: TRBV9; clone_size: -; j_call: TRBJ2-1; cdr3_nt: TGTGCCAGCAGCGCGCGACTAGCGGGGGGGCAGAATGAGCAGTTCTTC; cdr3_aa: CASSARLAGGQNEQFF
d_call: -; v_call: TRBV7-2; clone_size: -; j_call: TRBJ2-7; cdr3_nt: TGTGCCAGCAGCTTGCTGGGGACCCTCGAGCAGTACTTC; cdr3_aa: CASSLLGTLEQYF
d_call: TRBD2; v_call: TRBV9; clone_size: many; j_call: TRBJ2-7; cdr3_nt: TGTGCCAGCAGCGTAGGACTAGCGGGAGAGCAGTACTTC; cdr3_aa: CASSVGLAGEQYF
d_call: -; v_call: TRBV6-1; clone_size: -; j_call: TRBJ2-7; cdr3_nt: TGTGCCAGTAAAGTGCAGGGCTCCTACGAGCAGTACTTC; cdr3_aa: CASKVQGSYEQYF
d_call: TRBD1; v_call: TRBV9; clone_size: -; j_call: TRBJ1-5; cdr3_nt: TGTGCCAGCAGCATGACAGGGGGCGGTCAGCCCCAGCATTTT; cdr3_aa: CASSMTGGGQPQHF
d_call: -; v_call: TRBV4-1; clone_size: few; j_call: TRBJ1-4; cdr3_nt: TGCGCCAGCAGTCCGAATGACGGTAATGAAAAACTGTTTTTT; cdr3_aa: CASSPNDGNEKLFF
d_call: -; v_call: TRBV20-1; clone_size: many; j_call: TRBJ2-3; cdr3_nt: TGCAGTGCTCGGGAGCCCACAGATACGCAGTATTTT; cdr3_aa: CSAREPTDTQYF
d_call: TRBD1; v_call: TRBV4-1; clone_size: -; j_call: TRBJ1-5; cdr3_nt: TGCGCCAGCAGCCCCGGAGAATTTGGGACAGGGAGCAATCAGCCCCAGCATTTT; cdr3_aa: CASSPGEFGTGSNQPQHF
d_call: TRBD1; v_call: TRBV29-1; clone_size: few; j_call: TRBJ2-1; cdr3_nt: TGCAGCGGGTACACAGGGGGCAGCTCCTACAATGAGCAGTTCTTC; cdr3_aa: CSGYTGGSSYNEQFF
d_call: -; v_call: TRBV12-3/TRBV12-4; clone_size: -; j_call: TRBJ1-6; cdr3_nt: TGTGCCAGCAGTAACTTCGGGGCCCTCAATTCACCCCTCCACTTT; cdr3_aa: CASSNFGALNSPLHF
d_call: -; v_call: TRBV27; clone_size: few; j_call: TRBJ2-7; cdr3_nt: TGTGCCAGCAGTTTGGGGACAAACTACGAGCAGTACTTC; cdr3_aa: CASSLGTNYEQYF
d_call: TRBD1; v_call: TRBV20-1; clone_size: few; j_call: TRBJ1-5; cdr3_nt: TGCAGTGCTAGAGAGGGACAGGGGTATAGCAATCAGCCCCAGCATTTT; cdr3_aa: CSAREGQGYSNQPQHF
d_call: TRBD1; v_call: TRBV24-1; clone_size: -; j_call: TRBJ1-1; cdr3_nt: TGTGCCACCAGTGAAACAGGGGCCCCGAACACTGAAGCTTTCTTT; cdr3_aa: CATSETGAPNTEAFF
d_call: -; v_call: TRBV5-1; clone_size: few; j_call: TRBJ1-2; cdr3_nt: TGCGCCAGCAGCCCGGGACGGTGGTATGGCTACACCTTC; cdr3_aa: CASSPGRWYGYTF
d_call: TRBD1; v_call: TRBV4-1; clone_size: few; j_call: TRBJ1-2; cdr3_nt: TGCGCCAGCAGCCAACGGACAGGGGGCTTGGGCTATGGCTACACCTTC; cdr3_aa: CASSQRTGGLGYGYTF
d_call: -; v_call: TRBV24-1; clone_size: few; j_call: TRBJ2-1; cdr3_nt: TGTGCCACCAGTGACATCCCAATAGGGACGGAGCAGTTCTTC; cdr3_aa: CATSDIPIGTEQFF
d_call: TRBD1; v_call: TRBV29-1; clone_size: -; j_call: TRBJ2-2; cdr3_nt: TGCAGCGTTTCTTTTAACAGGGGGATGAACACCGGGGAGCTGTTTTTT; cdr3_aa: CSVSFNRGMNTGELFF
d_call: TRBD2; v_call: TRBV20-1; clone_size: -; j_call: TRBJ2-1; cdr3_nt: TGCAGTGCTTGGCGGGGGGGTCACAATGAGCAGTTCTTC; cdr3_aa: CSAWRGGHNEQFF
d_call: -; v_call: TRBV20-1; clone_size: -; j_call: TRBJ1-1; cdr3_nt: TGCAGAGCACGACAGTTTAGGGACACTGAAGCTTTCTTT; cdr3_aa: CRARQFRDTEAFF
d_call: -; v_call: TRBV20-1; clone_size: few; j_call: TRBJ1-1; cdr3_nt: TGCAGTGCTCTGGCGGAGAGGAACACTGAAGCTTTCTTT; cdr3_aa: CSALAERNTEAFF
d_call: -; v_call: TRBV4-3; clone_size: few; j_call: TRBJ1-4; cdr3_nt: TGCGCCAGCAGCCTACCCCCTAGACTGAGTCCTAATGAAAAACTGTTTTTT; cdr3_aa: CASSLPPRLSPNEKLFF
d_call: TRBD2; v_call: TRBV6-5; clone_size: -; j_call: TRBJ2-7; cdr3_nt: TGTGCCAGCAGGCTCACGGGAGGAGAGCAGTACTTC; cdr3_aa: CASRLTGGEQYF
d_call: TRBD1; v_call: TRBV20-1; clone_size: few; j_call: TRBJ1-2; cdr3_nt: TGCAGTGCTAAATACTACGAGGGGACAGACAAAGACTATGGCTACACCTTC; cdr3_aa: CSAKYYEGTDKDYGYTF